The 18 T cell receptor beta chains below were found in one sample sequenced in a study of tumor-infiltrating lymphocytes in primary liver carcinoma. Blood RNA was derived from unsorted whole blood, and germline DNA was extracted too. Using a constant-region primer together with ProtoScript II reverse transcriptase, TCR beta cDNA was made from roughly 540 ng of total RNA. Slightly modified ARM-PCR with three nested multiplex PCR rounds yielded TCR beta libraries. The first two PCR rounds, approximately 11 cycles each, used TRBV1-TRBV30 forward primers and a C-beta reverse primer. Each CDR3 protein gets one entry after TCRdb re-called the multiplex PCR reads with MiXCR. The sample comprises more than 150,000 distinct CDR3 sequences, 60% of which are singletons, and approximately 67% rests with the top ten. The source material was peripheral blood. The receptors originated from a man aged 40-49 years with primary liver carcinoma and hepatitis B virus infection.

Worth noting for this clonotype: A clone one base away is much larger, so this may be a read error. The V and J genes are TRBV6-5 and TRBJ2-3; 14 bases align to TRBD2. The CDR3 extends over 15 amino acids. In germline, CDR1 is MNHEY, CDR2 SVGAGI. The CDR3 region has the DNA TGTTCCAGCAGTTTAGGGACTAGCGGGAGAGATACGCAGTATTTT. Its translation is CSSSLGTSGRDTQYF.

About this clonotype itself: The conserved phenylalanine or tryptophan is not found at the CDR3 terminus, so this likely reflects a read error. The chain recombines TRBV7-8 with TRBJ2-5, with D unclear. Trimming cost V 3 bases and J 1 base, with 12 bases left between them. The CDR3 contains 15 residues. Looked up from germline, CDR1 is SGHVS and CDR2 is FQNEAQ. The CDR3 DNA is TGTGCCAGCAGCTTGGTGGTGCGGTCCCAAGAGACCCAGTACTCC. Protein: CASSLVVRSQETQYS.

A few counts support this clonotype. This chain joins TRBV12-3 or TRBV12-4 and TRBJ2-1, with D unresolved. The V end lost 1 base, the J end lost 13 bases, and 8 bases lay between the germline ends. The CDR3 has 11 residues. CDR3 bases: TGTGCCAGCAGTTTAGTGAGAGATCAGTTCTTC. Its protein is CASSLVRDQFF.

The genes are TRBV5-4 and TRBJ2-7, with 7 bases that match TRBD2. CDR3 length equals 15 residues. V lost 0 bases and J lost 3; bases outside the gene matches: 6. From germline, CDR1 is SGHNT and CDR2 YYREEE (reference sequence). In DNA, the CDR3 is TGTGCCAGCAGCTTGGGGCGGGAGTGGGTCTACGAGCAGTACTTC. This sequence encodes CASSLGREWVYEQYF. Using reference TRBV5-4 and TRBJ2-7 for the parts outside the CDR3, the full variable domain is ETGVTQSPTHLIKTRGQQVTLRCSSQSGHNTVSWYQQALGQGPQFIFQYYREEENGRGNFPPRFSGLQFPNYSSELNVNALELDDSALYLCASSLGREWVYEQYFGPGTRLTVT.

The V and J genes are TRBV4-2 and TRBJ2-5; D is undetermined. Trimming removed 0 bases from V and 1 base from J, with 9 bases in between. The CDR3 contains 15 residues. CDR1 is LGHNA, CDR2 YNFKEQ, per germline. Here the CDR3 reads CASSQDGATQETQYF. The CDR3 DNA is TGTGCCAGCAGCCAAGATGGCGCAACCCAAGAGACCCAGTACTTC.

This rearrangement joins TRBV11-2 to TRBJ2-7; D is ambiguous. The CDR3 runs to 12 residues. CDR1 and CDR2 from the germline V gene are SGHAT and FQNNGV. Trimming shortened V by 2 bases and J by 7 bases, and 9 bases separated the two germline ends. The CDR3 DNA sequence: TGTGCCAGCAGCTTAATGAGTAATGAGCAGTACTTC. Residues: CASSLMSNEQYF. Looking up the rest from reference TRBV11-2 and TRBJ2-7 gives the full variable domain: EAGVAQSPRYKIIEKRQSVAFWCNPISGHATLYWYQQILGQGPKLLIQFQNNGVVDDSQLPKDRFSAERLKGVDSTLKIQPAKLEDSAVYLCASSLMSNEQYFGPGTRLTVT.

Details on this clonotype: A much larger clone differs from this one at a single base, so this may be a read error. The chain has TRBV11-1 and TRBJ2-1; D is unresolved. Trimming cost V 8 bases and J 6 bases, with 14 bases left between them. Germline assignment: CDR1 SGHAT and CDR2 FQDESV (reference sequence). The CDR3 spans 13 residues. CDR3 residues: CASGPSPPNEQFF. The CDR3, as DNA: TGTGCCAGCGGCCCATCCCCCCCCAATGAGCAGTTCTTC.

Turning to this clonotype: It may be a read error: a sequence one base away is much more abundant. The rearrangement joins TRBV11-2 to TRBJ2-2, with unresolved D. This CDR3 has 14 residues. Trimming left V 2 bases short and J 4 bases short, with 8 bases between. The V gene's germline CDR1 is SGHAT and CDR2 FQNNGV. Written as DNA, the CDR3 is TGTGCCAGCAGCTTAACACACTTCACCGGGGAGCTGTTTTTT. Its protein product is CASSLTHFTGELFF.

A remark on this clonotype: A much larger clone differs from this one at a single base, so this may be a read error. The genes are TRBV12-3 or TRBV12-4 and TRBJ1-5; TRBD1 matches 7 bases. The CDR3 spans 17 residues. The V segment lost 3 bases and the J segment 8 bases; nucleotides outside the gene matches: 16. CDR3 loop: CASSFSWTGGKGEPQHF. The DNA of the CDR3 is TGTGCCAGCAGTTTCTCTTGGACAGGAGGGAAAGGAGAGCCCCAGCATTTT.

The chain recombines TRBV5-6 with TRBJ1-4; 10 bases line up with TRBD1. V dropped 3 bases and J dropped 4; count of bases not matched to a gene: 6. The CDR3 contains 16 residues. Germline V gene data show CDR1 as SGHDT and CDR2 as YYEEEE. The CDR3 reads CASSYMTGGFNEKLFF. The CDR3 nucleotides are TGTGCCAGCAGCTATATGACAGGGGGCTTTAATGAAAAACTGTTTTTT. The full variable domain, with the rest looked up from reference TRBV5-6 and TRBJ1-4, is DAGVTQSPTHLIKTRGQQVTLRCSPKSGHDTVSWYQQALGQGPQFIFQYYEEEERQRGNFPDRFSGHQFPNYSSELNVNALLLGDSALYLCASSYMTGGFNEKLFFGSGTQLSVL.

DNA of the CDR3: TGTGCCAGCAGCGCAGCCTCCTACGAGCAGTACTTC. Protein: CASSAASYEQYF. The chain has TRBV2 and TRBJ2-7; no reliable D call. Germline V CDR1 and CDR2: SNHLY, FYNNEI. V was clipped by 6 bases and J by 0 bases, with 6 bases between them. This CDR3 spans 12 amino acids. Full variable domain (missing parts from reference TRBV2 and TRBJ2-7): EPEVTQTPSHQVTQMGQEVILRCVPISNHLYFYWYRQILGQKVEFLVSFYNNEISEKSEIFDDQFSVERPDGSNFTLKIRSTKLEDSAMYFCASSAASYEQYFGPGTRLTVT.

This rearrangement joins TRBV4-1 to TRBJ2-4; no clear D. Germline CDR1 and CDR2: MGHRA and YSYEKL. This CDR3 contains 19 residues. Trimming took off 0 bases at V and 0 bases at J, with 18 bases between the two ends. The CDR3 region is CASSQEPTQNEGAKNIQYF. For the CDR3, the DNA is TGCGCCAGCAGCCAAGAGCCCACTCAAAACGAAGGAGCCAAAAACATTCAGTACTTC.

The V gene is TRBV4-1, the J gene TRBJ1-1; possibly TRBD1 for D (6 bases). The germline V gene encodes CDR1 MGHRA and CDR2 YSYEKL. Deletions cut 6 bases from V and 7 bases from J, with 12 bases between. The CDR3 length is 12 residues. The CDR3 DNA is TGCGCCAGCAGTACAGGGAGAGGTGAAGCTTTCTTT. Protein sequence: CASSTGRGEAFF.

The chain links TRBV7-9 to TRBJ2-2; D remains ambiguous. This CDR3 region has 12 residues. From germline, CDR1 is SEHNR and CDR2 FQNEAQ (reference sequence). The V and J ends lost 1 base and 7 bases respectively, with 4 bases between them. In DNA form, the CDR3 reads TGTGCCAGCAGCTTAGGAATCGGGGAGCTGTTTTTT. It translates to CASSLGIGELFF. Using reference TRBV7-9 and TRBJ2-2 for the parts outside the CDR3, the full variable domain is DTGVSQNPRHKITKRGQNVTFRCDPISEHNRLYWYRQTLGQGPEFLTYFQNEAQLEKSRLLSDRFSAERPKGSFSTLEIQRTEQGDSAMYLCASSLGIGELFFGEGSRLTVL.

The V gene is TRBV6-1, the J gene TRBJ1-6; D possibly corresponds to TRBD1 (5 bases). Germline V CDR1 and CDR2: MNHNS, SASEGT. Trimming pared 0 bases from V and 7 bases from J, leaving 16 bases between. There are 17 residues in the CDR3. The CDR3 nucleotides are TGTGCCAGCAGTGAAGCGTGGCCGGGGCAGGGAAATTCACCCCTCCACTTT. This gives the protein CASSEAWPGQGNSPLHF.

Regarding this clonotype: A junction end diverges from the germline sequence, so it may reflect a read error. The chain carries TRBV4-2 and TRBJ2-3; D gene ambiguous. This CDR3 has 13 residues. The germline gives CDR1 LGHNA, CDR2 YNFKEQ. The CDR3 region has the DNA TGTGCCAGCAACCAAGGTCCCACAGATACGCAGTATTTT. Amino acid sequence: CASNQGPTDTQYF.

There are many counts of this clonotype. The chain is built from TRBV11-2 and TRBJ2-3; 16 bases map to TRBD2. The V gene's germline CDR1 is SGHAT and CDR2 FQNNGV. V was clipped by 7 bases and J by 5 bases; unmatched bases: 18. The CDR3 sequence is 20 residues long. The CDR3 bases are TGTGCCAGCATCCCCCCGGGACTAGCGGGAGGGCCTCATACAAGAGATACGCAGTATTTT. Protein sequence: CASIPPGLAGGPHTRDTQYF.

The chain has TRBV28 and TRBJ2-2; 9 nucleotides line up with TRBD2. The CDR3 extends over 15 amino acids. Germline V gene data show CDR1 as MDHEN and CDR2 as SYDVKM. Losses at the gene ends were 5 bases for V and 6 bases for J; bases not matched to a gene: 7. CDR3 in amino acids: CASSTIAGAPGELFF. In nucleotides, the CDR3 is TGTGCCAGCAGTACGATAGCGGGAGCACCCGGGGAGCTGTTTTTT.